Following are 21 T cell receptor beta chains from one sample sequenced in a study of T-cell memory formation after mild COVID-19. Each CDR3 protein is one row after TCRdb ran MiXCR on the 5' RACE reads. There are roughly 240,000 distinct CDR3 sequences in the sample; less than 20% occur only once, and 2.1% lies in the top ten. Sequencing was done on a sample of PBMCs or a T cell subset sorted from them (not recorded which). These receptor sequences come from an adult woman who had mild COVID-19 (a few samples of this study predate the infection). Cell type and time point are not known.

The table lists this clonotype with a few counts. The rearrangement links TRBV7-9 to TRBJ1-1; no definite D call. The V gene lost 5 bases and the J gene lost 1 base, with 5 bases spanning the gap. CDR1 and CDR2 (germline): SEHNR, FQNEAQ (reference sequence). This CDR3 is built from 12 residues. CDR3 region: CASSNQNTEAFF. The CDR3 DNA follows: TGTGCCAGCAGCAATCAGAACACTGAAGCTTTCTTT.

The genes are TRBV3-1 and TRBJ2-1; D remains unclear. Germline CDR1 reads LGHDT; CDR2 reads YNNKEL (reference sequence). This CDR3 is 11 amino acids long. Trimming stripped 1 base from V and 10 bases from J, with 5 bases between. CDR3 region: CASSQVQEQFF. CDR3 in DNA: TGTGCCAGCAGCCAAGTACAAGAGCAGTTCTTC.

Many counts were recorded for this clonotype. The chain recombines TRBV5-1 with TRBJ2-7; 8 bases map to TRBD1. Germline V lookup: CDR1 SGHRS, CDR2 YFSETQ. This CDR3 comprises 14 residues. V shed 4 bases and J 12 bases; nucleotides not matched to a gene: 15. The CDR3 DNA reads TGCGCCAGCAGCCCTGGGGACAGGTTGACCGAGGGGTACTTC. This encodes CASSPGDRLTEGYF.

The chain recombines TRBV2 with TRBJ2-2; D uncertain. Germline CDR1 is SNHLY and CDR2 is FYNNEI. The length of the CDR3 is 14 residues. Trimming removed 6 bases from V and 6 bases from J, with 14 bases in between. This CDR3 reads CASRDTWVPGELFF. The CDR3 region has the DNA TGTGCCAGCAGGGATACTTGGGTCCCCGGGGAGCTGTTTTTT.

The chain employs TRBV5-1 and TRBJ2-7; TRBD2 might be the D (6 bases). Deletions cut 4 bases from V and 6 bases from J, with 17 bases between. Germline loops: CDR1 SGHRS, CDR2 YFSETQ. This CDR3 has 14 amino acids. The CDR3 loop is CASSPQGGRREQYF. In DNA form, the CDR3 reads TGCGCCAGCAGCCCGCAGGGAGGACGGCGCGAGCAGTACTTC. Complete variable domain (other parts from reference TRBV5-1 and TRBJ2-7): KAGVTQTPRYLIKTRGQQVTLSCSPISGHRSVSWYQQTPGQGLQFLFEYFSETQRNKGNFPGRFSGRQFSNSRSEMNVSTLELGDSALYLCASSPQGGRREQYFGPGTRLTVT.

The chain is built from TRBV10-3 and TRBJ1-5; a possible D gene is TRBD1 (5 bases). V was clipped by 0 bases and J by 2 bases, with 8 bases between them. Germline CDR1 is ENHRY and CDR2 is SYGVKD. There are 15 residues in the CDR3. CDR3 sequence (DNA): TGTGCCATCAGTGAGTCGTCGGGGGGCAATCAGCCCCAGCATTTT. Its translation: CAISESSGGNQPQHF.

This clonotype was recorded many times. The chain couples TRBV7-2 to TRBJ2-7; 7 nucleotides match TRBD2. Losses at the gene ends were 1 base for V and 0 bases for J; bases not matched to a gene: 3. This CDR3 comprises 15 residues. Germline V gives CDR1 SGHTA, CDR2 FQGNSA. The CDR3 nucleotides read TGTGCCAGCAGCTTAGAGGGCGGGAGCTCCTACGAGCAGTACTTC. The encoded protein is CASSLEGGSSYEQYF.

This clonotype was seen only a few times. The V call is TRBV29-1, the J call TRBJ2-2, with 9 bases aligning to TRBD2. After removal of 7 bases from V and 6 bases from J, the junction contained 12 bases not matched to a gene. CDR1 is SQVTM, CDR2 ANQGSEA, per germline. This CDR3 contains 15 residues. CDR3 coding DNA: TGCAGCGCGATTTCCGGGACTAGCCACGCCGGGGAGCTGTTTTTT. Its protein is CSAISGTSHAGELFF.

This clonotype was counted at least ten times. This rearrangement joins TRBV7-7 to TRBJ2-7; D gene ambiguous. From germline, CDR1 is SSHAT and CDR2 FNYEAQ (reference sequence). This CDR3 spans 18 amino acids. Trimming stripped 5 bases from V and 2 bases from J, with 25 bases between. The CDR3 DNA follows: TGTGCCAGCAGCCGGTCATTACCTGTGCAGCACACACCCTACGAGCAGTACTTC. This gives the protein CASSRSLPVQHTPYEQYF. Looking up the rest from reference TRBV7-7 and TRBJ2-7 gives the full variable domain: GAGVSQSPRYKVTKRGQDVTLRCDPISSHATLYWYQQALGQGPEFLTYFNYEAQPDKSGLPSDRFSAERPEGSISTLTIQRTEQRDSAMYRCASSRSLPVQHTPYEQYFGPGTRLTVT.

In its sample, this clonotype was seen many times. The chain employs TRBV25-1 and TRBJ2-4; possibly TRBD1 or TRBD2 for D (5 bases each). Germline V gene data show CDR1 as MGHDK and CDR2 as SYGVNS. The CDR3 spans 15 residues. Trimming removed 3 bases from V and 0 bases from J, with 9 bases in between. CDR3 residues: CASSDSGTAKNIQYF. The CDR3 DNA sequence: TGTGCCAGCAGTGACTCCGGGACAGCCAAAAACATTCAGTACTTC.

The rearrangement links TRBV6-1 to TRBJ1-5, with D possibly matching TRBD1 (5 bases). The CDR3 covers 14 residues. V lost 10 bases, J lost 1 base, and 14 bases lay in between. Germline lookup yields CDR1 MNHNS and CDR2 SASEGT. This CDR3 is CATLYGGSNQPQHF. DNA for the CDR3: TGTGCCACGCTATACGGGGGAAGCAATCAGCCCCAGCATTTT.

The CDR3 bases are TGTGCCAGCAGTCCAAAAATGTGGCGTGGCAATCAGCCCCAGCATTTT. This gives the protein CASSPKMWRGNQPQHF. The chain has TRBV6-5 and TRBJ1-5; D call uncertain. The CDR3 contains 16 residues. The germline V gene encodes CDR1 MNHEY and CDR2 SVGAGI. V gave up 5 bases and J gave up 2 bases, with 16 bases separating them.

This clonotype was counted between two and nine times. The chain is built from TRBV4-2 and TRBJ2-3, with D possibly being TRBD2 (6 bases). The V end was cut by 0 bases, the J end by 0 bases, with 10 bases between. Germline CDR1 is LGHNA and CDR2 is YNFKEQ. The CDR3 has 16 residues. The CDR3 nucleotides read TGTGCCAGCAGCCAAGAGTTAAGCGGGAGCACAGATACGCAGTATTTT. Its protein is CASSQELSGSTDTQYF.

In this sample, this clonotype turned up a few times. The chain is built from TRBV11-2 and TRBJ2-5, with D tentatively TRBD1 (7 bases). Trimming left V 1 base short and J 7 bases short, with 16 bases between. Germline V gene lookup returns CDR1 SGHAT and CDR2 FQNNGV. The CDR3 is 15 residues long. CDR3 sequence reads: CASSLVLGQGGTQYF. The CDR3 coding sequence is TGTGCCAGCAGCTTAGTTCTCGGGCAGGGGGGGACCCAGTACTTC.

The genes are TRBV15 and TRBJ2-1; no clear D gene. The V and J ends lost 4 bases and 8 bases respectively, with 15 bases between them. The CDR3 consists of 14 residues. Per germline, CDR1 LNHNV and CDR2 YYDKDF (reference sequence). CDR3 loop: CATSNPRRSDEQFF. The DNA of the CDR3 is TGTGCCACCAGCAATCCCAGACGCAGCGATGAGCAGTTCTTC.

The chain combines TRBV5-5 with TRBJ1-1; D unresolved. Per germline, CDR1 SGHKS and CDR2 YYEKEE (reference sequence). Trimming left V 5 bases short and J 4 bases short, with 12 bases between. The CDR3 length is 13 residues. The CDR3 DNA reads TGTGCCAGCAGTCTGGGAGTAAGCACTGAAGCTTTCTTT. Residues: CASSLGVSTEAFF.

This clonotype has just a few counts. The chain uses TRBV7-3 and TRBJ2-7, with D perhaps assigned TRBD1 or TRBD2 (5 bases each). The CDR3 spans 13 residues. CDR1 and CDR2 (germline): SGHTA, FQGTGA. The V end lost 4 bases, the J end lost 7 bases, and 14 bases lay between the germline ends. The CDR3 DNA is TGTGCCAGCAGCTCCGGGGCCGGGGAAGAGCAGTACTTC. It yields the protein CASSSGAGEEQYF. The complete variable domain, with remaining parts taken from reference TRBV7-3 and TRBJ2-7, reads GAGVSQTPSNKVTEKGKYVELRCDPISGHTALYWYRQSLGQGPEFLIYFQGTGAADDSGLPNDRFFAVRPEGSVSTLKIQRTERGDSAVYLCASSSGAGEEQYFGPGTRLTVT.

The chain recombines TRBV7-2 with TRBJ1-5, with 9 bases that match TRBD1. The CDR3 loop spans 14 amino acids. Germline CDR1 reads SGHTA; CDR2 reads FQGNSA. The trim removed 1 base at V and 6 bases at J, leaving 1 base unmatched. CDR3 loop: CASSLDRGPQPQHF. CDR3 nucleotides: TGTGCCAGCAGCTTAGACAGGGGGCCTCAGCCCCAGCATTTT.

In its sample, this clonotype was seen a few times. J is TRBJ2-1 and V is TRBV6-2 or TRBV6-3, with a possible D match to TRBD1 (6 bases). Germline lookup yields CDR1 MNHEY and CDR2 SVGEGT. Trimming stripped 5 bases from V and 0 bases from J, with 11 bases between. The CDR3 totals 15 residues. The CDR3 reads CASSRLQGSYNEQFF. The CDR3 DNA follows: TGTGCCAGCAGTCGGCTACAGGGCTCCTACAATGAGCAGTTCTTC.

This clonotype was seen many times. The rearrangement joins TRBV27 to TRBJ2-7, with 7 positions matching TRBD2. Trimming removed 5 bases from V and 2 bases from J; junction bases left unmatched: 15. Germline V CDR1 and CDR2: MNHEY, SMNVEV (reference sequence). The CDR3 spans 17 residues. This chain's CDR3 is CASSLRRTGLTPYEQYF. The CDR3 region has the DNA TGTGCCAGCAGTCTTAGGAGGACGGGACTAACGCCCTACGAGCAGTACTTC.

This clonotype was recorded many times. The gene calls are TRBV7-2 and TRBJ2-5; D might be TRBD1 (7 bases). V dropped 6 bases and J dropped 2 bases, with 10 bases sitting between them. The CDR3 contains 13 residues. The germline gives CDR1 SGHTA, CDR2 FQGNSA. CDR3 residues: CASRPGGQETQYF. In DNA, the CDR3 is TGTGCCAGCAGGCCAGGGGGGCAAGAGACCCAGTACTTC.